This T cell receptor beta chain was recovered during a study of blood T cell repertoires in COVID-19. Whole-study context: Sample material is recorded as cDNA or gDNA derived from T cells, B-cell-depleted T cells, or PBMCs.

After removal of 0 bases from V and 5 bases from J, the junction contained 11 bases not matched to a gene. This CDR3 contains 18 residues. Clones were sequenced by immunoSEQ multiplex PCR, and TCRdb holds only the in-frame ones, with some missing. The table shows 100,000 to 120,000 clones, with about nine tenths occurring only once. The chain employs TRBV23-1 and TRBJ2-3, with TRBD2 matching 10 bases. TRBV23-1 is given ORF status, its function remaining uncertain. This TCR was recovered from a woman aged 50 to 65 with acute or convalescent COVID-19. Sequenced sample: peripheral blood. CDR3 residues: CASSQSILKRGGGDTQYF. The CDR3, as DNA: TGCGCCAGCAGTCAATCGATATTGAAGCGGGGGGGAGGAGATACGCAGTATTTT.